The present T cell receptor beta chain was sequenced within a study of T cells in women clearing cervical HPV infection (dated by TCRdb to between 2018 and 2020). About the full investigation: Cases were 20 to 25 women with histologically confirmed HPV16-related CIN3 or worse, including a couple of invasive cancers. Controls were 25 women whose single incident HPV16 infection cleared within 12 months without precancer or cancer developing. Blood from cases was drawn at the visit where the lesion was first identified, while blood from controls was drawn once the infection was no longer detected. Among cases, blood sampling occurred a median of around 160 days after lesion detection, with an interquartile range of roughly 85 to 200 days. Since only a few of the women had HLA typing available, the possibility that HLA type was acting as a confounder could not be ruled out. Nested within Costa Rica's Guanacaste HPV Natural History Study, an exploratory proof-of-principle case-control study compared TCR repertoires across cervical HPV16 outcomes. Cases and controls were matched on year of sample collection and on age within five years. Cases had a median age of approximately 35 years compared with roughly 41 for controls, and baseline characteristics showed no significant differences between the groups. The parent cohort enrolled roughly 9,400 women aged 18 or older in Guanacaste, Costa Rica, in 1993 to 1994 and followed the women for seven years. Five blinded duplicates per group were added as quality controls, giving 60 or so samples: around 50 participants and ten or so replicates.

As for this clone: What this receptor recognizes is not known. The read ends 3 residues shy of where the CDR3 ends; the end is completed using the germline J gene.

Via the germline V gene, CDR1 is SGHVS and CDR2 FNYEAQ. At the junction V is shortened by 3 bases and J by 5 bases, with 10 bases in between. Measured from the cysteine to the phenylalanine, the CDR3 is 14 residues long. The DNA covers only part of the CDR3, 33 bases in frame from base 1. Every participant had a single incident cervical HPV16 infection, and prevalent HPV16 infections were excluded. Cervical HPV DNA was detected with MY09/MY11 PCR, and genotyping was done with dot-blot hybridization. Fifteen mL of heparinized blood were centrifuged, and the buffy coat was split into aliquots, frozen at -30 degrees C, and then kept at -80 degrees C. QIAGEN kits were used to extract genomic DNA from the buffy coat specimens. Study-wide conclusions, independent of this receptor: Whether associations preceded infection or resulted from infection could not be shown with the cross-sectional design, and effector/memory subsets and HPV-specific T cells were not isolated. T-cell numbers per sample were unknown, so richness differences could reflect varying T-cell content rather than repertoire biology. By combining richness with V gene abundances, random forest classifiers separated cases from controls with an estimated AUC of around 0.85. Across sequencing depths, CIN3+ cases showed significantly higher TCR repertoire richness than controls, but evenness did not differ between the groups. Lower TRBV6-7 relative abundance was observed in cases than in controls (around 0.1% versus 0.15%; Bonferroni P = 0.0008).

Using the immunoSEQ assay, multiplex PCR amplified TCR beta CDR3 regions from an average of about 1,200 ng of genomic DNA per sample. The assay corrected primer bias using a complete synthetic TCR repertoire to establish an amplification baseline. The amplicons were sequenced using the Illumina platform. Under the source paper's analysis protocol: Sequence errors were corrected by clustering with frequency ratios and a modified nearest-neighbor algorithm, and the sequences were then analyzed in the immunoSEQ Analyzer using IMGT gene definitions. At each rarefaction depth, TCR richness and evenness were averaged across 20 rarefaction repeats, and any sample with fewer sequences than the depth was left out. Wilcoxon rank sum tests with FDR correction were used to compare relative abundances of V, D and J genes between the groups. Blinded duplicates gave an intraclass correlation of over 90% for TCR richness and an average of 76.4% across 66 gene segments. As stored in TCRdb, this immuneACCESS dataset retains in-frame rearrangements with V and J assigned. A fraction of the clones does not appear; measured against another copy, unresolved V genes explain less than half of the discrepancy, and the remainder lacks a known reason. V, J and clone size were drawn from that table, and D and trimming were deduced from the DNA. The table for this sample shows tens of thousands of clones. Together, the top ten hold approximately 1.3% of the sample.

Sequenced: blood buffy coat. The chain is made from TRBV7-6 and TRBJ1-4; a confident D gene designation cannot be given. The receptor was isolated from a woman between 18 and 70 years old with a cervical HPV16 infection that either progressed to CIN3+ or cleared (not recorded which). The CDR3 is CASSFSGRNEKLFF. The part of the CDR3 DNA that was read is TGTGCCAGCAGCTTCTCGGGGAGGAATGAAAAA. Reference TRBV7-6 and TRBJ1-4 genes cover what lies past the CDR3, so the full variable domain is GAGVSQSPRYKVTKRGQDVALRCDPISGHVSLYWYRQALGQGPEFLTYFNYEAQQDKSGLPNDRFSAERPEGSISTLTIQRTEQRDSAMYRCASSFSGRNEKLFFGSGTQLSVL.